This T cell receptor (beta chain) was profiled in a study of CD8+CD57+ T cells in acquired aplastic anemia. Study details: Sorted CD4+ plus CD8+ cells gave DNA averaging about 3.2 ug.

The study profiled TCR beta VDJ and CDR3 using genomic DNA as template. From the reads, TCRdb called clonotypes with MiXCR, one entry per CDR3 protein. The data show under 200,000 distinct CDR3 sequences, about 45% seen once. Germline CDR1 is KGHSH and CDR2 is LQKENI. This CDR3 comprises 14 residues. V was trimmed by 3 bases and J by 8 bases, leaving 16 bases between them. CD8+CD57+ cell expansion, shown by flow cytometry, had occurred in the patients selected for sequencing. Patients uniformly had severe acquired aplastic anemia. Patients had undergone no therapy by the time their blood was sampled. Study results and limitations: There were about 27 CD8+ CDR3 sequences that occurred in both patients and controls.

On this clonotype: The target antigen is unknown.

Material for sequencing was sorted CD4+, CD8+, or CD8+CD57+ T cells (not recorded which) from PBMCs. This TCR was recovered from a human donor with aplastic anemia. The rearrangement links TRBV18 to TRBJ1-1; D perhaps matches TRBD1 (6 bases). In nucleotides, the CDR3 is TGTGCCAGCTCACCGAAAGGAGGGGGACCCGAAGCTTTCTTT. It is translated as CASSPKGGGPEAFF.